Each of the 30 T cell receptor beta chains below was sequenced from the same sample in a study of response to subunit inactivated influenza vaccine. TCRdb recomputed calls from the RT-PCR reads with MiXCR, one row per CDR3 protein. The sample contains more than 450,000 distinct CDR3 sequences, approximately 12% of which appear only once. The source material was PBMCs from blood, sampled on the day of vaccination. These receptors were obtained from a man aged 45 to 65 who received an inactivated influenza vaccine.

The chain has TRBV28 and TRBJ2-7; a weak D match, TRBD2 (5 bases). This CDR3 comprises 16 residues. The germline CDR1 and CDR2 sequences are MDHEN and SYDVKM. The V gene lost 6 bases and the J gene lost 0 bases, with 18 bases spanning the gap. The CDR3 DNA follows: TGTGCCAGCAGCTTAGTCTCCCTAGCTGGCTCCTACGAGCAGTACTTC. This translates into CASSLVSLAGSYEQYF.

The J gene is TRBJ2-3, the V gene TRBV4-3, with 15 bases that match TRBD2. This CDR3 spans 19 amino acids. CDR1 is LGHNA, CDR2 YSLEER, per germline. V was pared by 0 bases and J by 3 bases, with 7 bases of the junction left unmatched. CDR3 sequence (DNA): TGCGCCAGCAGCCAAGAGAGGACTAGCGGGGGGGCCGGGACAGATACGCAGTATTTT. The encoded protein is CASSQERTSGGAGTDTQYF.

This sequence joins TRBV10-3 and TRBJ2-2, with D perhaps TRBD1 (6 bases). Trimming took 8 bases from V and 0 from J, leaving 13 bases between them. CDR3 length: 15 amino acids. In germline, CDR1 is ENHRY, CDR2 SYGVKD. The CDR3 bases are TGTGCCATCGCAGGGGTTACCGCGAACACCGGGGAGCTGTTTTTT. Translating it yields CAIAGVTANTGELFF.

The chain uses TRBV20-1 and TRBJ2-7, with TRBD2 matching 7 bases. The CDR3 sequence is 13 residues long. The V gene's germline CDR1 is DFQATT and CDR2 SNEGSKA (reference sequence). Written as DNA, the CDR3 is TGCGCGGCCGGGTGGGACTATGCCTACGAGCAGTACTTC. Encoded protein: CAAGWDYAYEQYF.

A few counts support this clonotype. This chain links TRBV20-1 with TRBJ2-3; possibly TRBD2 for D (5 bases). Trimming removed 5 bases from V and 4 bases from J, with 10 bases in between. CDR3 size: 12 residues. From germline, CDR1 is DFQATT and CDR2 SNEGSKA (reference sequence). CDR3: CSAVEGSDTQYF. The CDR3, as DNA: TGCAGTGCTGTAGAGGGCTCAGATACGCAGTATTTT.

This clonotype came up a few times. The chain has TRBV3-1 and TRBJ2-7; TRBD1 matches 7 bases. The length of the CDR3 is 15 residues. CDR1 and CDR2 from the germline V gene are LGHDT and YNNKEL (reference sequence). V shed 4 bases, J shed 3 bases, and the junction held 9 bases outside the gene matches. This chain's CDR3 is CASSPIGTVRYEQYF. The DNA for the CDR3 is TGTGCCAGCAGCCCGATCGGGACAGTCCGCTACGAGCAGTACTTC.

The CDR3 region is CAISALGDGSTDTQYF. The CDR3 DNA sequence: TGTGCCATCAGTGCCCTGGGGGACGGCAGCACAGATACGCAGTATTTT. The rearrangement links TRBV10-3 to TRBJ2-3; D could derive from TRBD1 or TRBD2 (5 bases each). Germline CDR1 reads ENHRY; CDR2 reads SYGVKD. Trimming removed 4 bases at V and 0 bases at J, with 14 bases between. This CDR3 is 16 amino acids long.

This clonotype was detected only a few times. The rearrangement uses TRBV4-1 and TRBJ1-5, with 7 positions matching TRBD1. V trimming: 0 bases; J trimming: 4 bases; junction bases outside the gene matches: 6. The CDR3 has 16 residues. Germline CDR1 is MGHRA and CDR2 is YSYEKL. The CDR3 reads CASSQEVTGVNQPQHF. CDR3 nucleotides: TGCGCCAGCAGCCAAGAAGTTACAGGGGTTAATCAGCCCCAGCATTTT.

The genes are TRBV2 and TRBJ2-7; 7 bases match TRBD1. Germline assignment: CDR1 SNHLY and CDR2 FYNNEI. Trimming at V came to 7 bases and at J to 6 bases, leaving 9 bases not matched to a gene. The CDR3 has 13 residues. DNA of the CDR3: TGTGCCAGCACCCGAGCAGGGGGTGTCGAGCAGTACTTC. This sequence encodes CASTRAGGVEQYF.

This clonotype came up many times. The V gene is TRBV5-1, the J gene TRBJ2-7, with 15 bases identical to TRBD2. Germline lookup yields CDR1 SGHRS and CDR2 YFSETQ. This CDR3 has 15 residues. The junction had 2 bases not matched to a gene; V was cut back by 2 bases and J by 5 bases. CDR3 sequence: CASSFGLAGGHEQYF. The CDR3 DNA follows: TGCGCCAGCAGCTTCGGACTAGCGGGAGGGCACGAGCAGTACTTC.

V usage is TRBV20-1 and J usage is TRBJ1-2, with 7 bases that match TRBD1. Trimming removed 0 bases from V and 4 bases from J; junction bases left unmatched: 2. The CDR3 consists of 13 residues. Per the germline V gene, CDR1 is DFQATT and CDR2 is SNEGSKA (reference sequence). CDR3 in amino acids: CSAREAGGYGYTF. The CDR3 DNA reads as TGCAGTGCTAGAGAAGCAGGGGGCTATGGCTACACCTTC.

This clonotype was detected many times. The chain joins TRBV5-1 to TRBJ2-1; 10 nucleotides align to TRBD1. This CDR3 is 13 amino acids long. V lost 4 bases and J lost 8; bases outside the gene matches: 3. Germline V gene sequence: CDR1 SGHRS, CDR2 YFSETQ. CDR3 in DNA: TGCGCCAGCAGCGCTGGACAGGGGGATGAGCAGTTCTTC. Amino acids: CASSAGQGDEQFF. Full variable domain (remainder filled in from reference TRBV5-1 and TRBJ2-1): KAGVTQTPRYLIKTRGQQVTLSCSPISGHRSVSWYQQTPGQGLQFLFEYFSETQRNKGNFPGRFSGRQFSNSRSEMNVSTLELGDSALYLCASSAGQGDEQFFGPGTRLTVL.

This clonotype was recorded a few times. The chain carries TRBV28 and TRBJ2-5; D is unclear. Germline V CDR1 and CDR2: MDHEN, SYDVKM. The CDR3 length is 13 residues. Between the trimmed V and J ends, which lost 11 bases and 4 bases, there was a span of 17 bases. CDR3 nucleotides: TGTGCCGTCAATTCTGGAGATGGAGAGACCCAGTACTTC. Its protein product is CAVNSGDGETQYF.

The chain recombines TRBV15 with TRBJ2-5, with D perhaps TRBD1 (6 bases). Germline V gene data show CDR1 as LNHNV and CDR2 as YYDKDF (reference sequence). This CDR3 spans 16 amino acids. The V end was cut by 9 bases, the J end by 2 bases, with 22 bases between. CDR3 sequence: CATSPGHNTNQETQYF. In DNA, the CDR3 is TGTGCCACTTCTCCGGGACACAATACCAATCAAGAGACCCAGTACTTC.

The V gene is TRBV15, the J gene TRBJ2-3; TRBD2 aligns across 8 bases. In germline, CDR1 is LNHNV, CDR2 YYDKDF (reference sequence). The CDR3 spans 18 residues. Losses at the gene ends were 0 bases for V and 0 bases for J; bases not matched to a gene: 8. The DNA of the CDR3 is TGTGCCACCAGCAGAGATCACCCAGCGGGGGCCAGCACAGATACGCAGTATTTT. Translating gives CATSRDHPAGASTDTQYF. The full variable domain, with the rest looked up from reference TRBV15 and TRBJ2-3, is DAMVIQNPRYQVTQFGKPVTLSCSQTLNHNVMYWYQQKSSQAPKLLFHYYDKDFNNEADTPDNFQSRRPNTSFCFLDIRSPGLGDTAMYLCATSRDHPAGASTDTQYFGPGTRLTVL.

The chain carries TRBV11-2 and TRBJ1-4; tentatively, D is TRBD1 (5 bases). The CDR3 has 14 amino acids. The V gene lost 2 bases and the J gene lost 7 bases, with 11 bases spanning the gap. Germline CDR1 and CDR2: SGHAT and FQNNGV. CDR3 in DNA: TGTGCCAGCAGCTTAATGCAGGGTGTTGAAAAACTGTTTTTT. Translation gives CASSLMQGVEKLFF.

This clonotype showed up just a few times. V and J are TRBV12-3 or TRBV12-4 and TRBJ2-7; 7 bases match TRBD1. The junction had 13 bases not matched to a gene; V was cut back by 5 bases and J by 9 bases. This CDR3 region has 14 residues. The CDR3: CASSATGKGARQYF. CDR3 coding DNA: TGTGCCAGCAGTGCCACAGGGAAGGGGGCTAGGCAGTACTTC.

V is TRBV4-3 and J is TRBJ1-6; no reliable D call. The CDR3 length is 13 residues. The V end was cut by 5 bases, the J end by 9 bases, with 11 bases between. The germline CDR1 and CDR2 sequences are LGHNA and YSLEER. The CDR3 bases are TGCGCCAGCAGCACCCAATTGGCTTCACCCCTCCACTTT. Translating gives CASSTQLASPLHF.

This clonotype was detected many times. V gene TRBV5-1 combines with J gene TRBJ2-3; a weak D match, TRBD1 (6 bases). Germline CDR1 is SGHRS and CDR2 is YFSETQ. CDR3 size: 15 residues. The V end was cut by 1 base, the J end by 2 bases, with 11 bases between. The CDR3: CASSLWGTTTDTQYF. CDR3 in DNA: TGCGCCAGCAGCTTGTGGGGGACAACCACAGATACGCAGTATTTT.

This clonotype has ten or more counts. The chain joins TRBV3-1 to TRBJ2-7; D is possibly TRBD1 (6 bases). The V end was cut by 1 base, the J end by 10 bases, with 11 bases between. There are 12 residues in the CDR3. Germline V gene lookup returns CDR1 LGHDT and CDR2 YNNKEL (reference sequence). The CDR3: CASSQVRTAQYF. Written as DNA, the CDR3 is TGTGCCAGCAGCCAAGTACGGACAGCACAGTACTTC.

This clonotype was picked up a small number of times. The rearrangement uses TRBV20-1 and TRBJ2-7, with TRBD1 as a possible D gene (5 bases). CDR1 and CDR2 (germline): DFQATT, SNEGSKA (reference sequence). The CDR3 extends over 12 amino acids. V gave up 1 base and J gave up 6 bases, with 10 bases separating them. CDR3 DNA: TGCAGTGCTAGAGGCGTCACAGGCGAGCAGTACTTC. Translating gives CSARGVTGEQYF.

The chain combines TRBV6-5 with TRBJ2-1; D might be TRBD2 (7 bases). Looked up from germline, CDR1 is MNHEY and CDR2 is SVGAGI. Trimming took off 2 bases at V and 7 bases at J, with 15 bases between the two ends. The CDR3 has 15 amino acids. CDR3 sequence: CASSYGGAPQNEQFF. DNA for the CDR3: TGTGCCAGCAGTTACGGGGGGGCGCCTCAAAATGAGCAGTTCTTC.

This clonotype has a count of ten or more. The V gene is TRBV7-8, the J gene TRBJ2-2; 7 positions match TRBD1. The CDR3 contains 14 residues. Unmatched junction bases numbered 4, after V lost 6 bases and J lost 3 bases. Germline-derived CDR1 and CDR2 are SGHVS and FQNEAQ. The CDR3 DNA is TGTGCCAGCAGGGGGGACAGCTACACCGGGGAGCTGTTTTTT. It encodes CASRGDSYTGELFF.

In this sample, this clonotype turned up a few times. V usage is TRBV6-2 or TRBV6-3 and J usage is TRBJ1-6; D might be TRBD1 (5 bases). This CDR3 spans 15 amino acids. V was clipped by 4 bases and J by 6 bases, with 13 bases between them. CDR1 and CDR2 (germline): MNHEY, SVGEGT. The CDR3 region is CASSSGRDRNSPLHF. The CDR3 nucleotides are TGTGCCAGCAGTTCCGGCCGGGACCGTAATTCACCCCTCCACTTT.

The CDR3 DNA reads TGTGCCAGCAGTATAACCGGGACTTACAATGAGCAGTTCTTC. Amino acids: CASSITGTYNEQFF. The chain links TRBV27 to TRBJ2-1; TRBD2 is a possible D gene (6 bases). Per germline, CDR1 MNHEY and CDR2 SMNVEV (reference sequence). Trimming removed 5 bases at V and 4 bases at J, with 12 bases between. There are 14 residues in the CDR3.

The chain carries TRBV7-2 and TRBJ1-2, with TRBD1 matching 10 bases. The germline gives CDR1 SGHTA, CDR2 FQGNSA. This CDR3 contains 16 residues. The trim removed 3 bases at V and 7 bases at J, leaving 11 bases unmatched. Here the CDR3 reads CASSFSNPGTGVGYTF. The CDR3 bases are TGTGCCAGCAGCTTTAGTAATCCTGGGACAGGGGTTGGCTACACCTTC. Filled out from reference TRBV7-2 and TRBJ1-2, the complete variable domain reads GAGVSQSPSNKVTEKGKDVELRCDPISGHTALYWYRQSLGQGLEFLIYFQGNSAPDKSGLPSDRFSAERTGGSVSTLTIQRTQQEDSAVYLCASSFSNPGTGVGYTFGSGTRLTVV.

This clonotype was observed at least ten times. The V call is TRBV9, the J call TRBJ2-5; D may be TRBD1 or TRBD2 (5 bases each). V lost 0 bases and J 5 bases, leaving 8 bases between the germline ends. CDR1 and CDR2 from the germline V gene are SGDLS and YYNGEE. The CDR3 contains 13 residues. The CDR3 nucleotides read TGTGCCAGCAGCGTAGAGGGACGGGAGACCCAGTACTTC. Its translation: CASSVEGRETQYF.

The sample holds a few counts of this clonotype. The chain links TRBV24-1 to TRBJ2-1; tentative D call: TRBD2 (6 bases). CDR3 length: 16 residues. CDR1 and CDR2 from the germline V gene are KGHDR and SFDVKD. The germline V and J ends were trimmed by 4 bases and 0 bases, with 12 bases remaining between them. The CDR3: CATSDYSGSSYNEQFF. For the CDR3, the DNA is TGTGCCACCAGTGACTATAGCGGAAGCTCCTACAATGAGCAGTTCTTC.

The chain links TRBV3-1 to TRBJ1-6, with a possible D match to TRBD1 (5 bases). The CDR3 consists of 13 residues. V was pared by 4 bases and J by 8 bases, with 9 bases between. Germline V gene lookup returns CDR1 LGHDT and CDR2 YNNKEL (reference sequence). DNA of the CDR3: TGTGCCAGCAGCCCCGGGGCTTATTCACCCCTCCACTTT. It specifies CASSPGAYSPLHF.

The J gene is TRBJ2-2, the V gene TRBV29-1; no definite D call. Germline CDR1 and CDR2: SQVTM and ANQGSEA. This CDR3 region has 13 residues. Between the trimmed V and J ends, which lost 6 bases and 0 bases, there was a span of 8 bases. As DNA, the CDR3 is TGCAGCGTCCACTTCCCGAACACCGGGGAGCTGTTTTTT. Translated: CSVHFPNTGELFF.